The 20 T cell receptor beta chains presented below share a single source sample, sequenced in a study of T cells in Graves' hyperthyroidism and ophthalmopathy. What was amplified from RNA transcripts were TCR beta CDR3 regions. The study used the HTBI primer set for a first-round RT-PCR of the TCR CDR3. TCRdb re-analysed the multiplex PCR reads in MiXCR, keeping a single row per CDR3 protein. Among more than 500,000 distinct CDR3 sequences listed, 15% to 20% were seen once. The sample comprised blood. These receptors were collected from a woman under 40 with Graves' hyperthyroidism.

The chain is built from TRBV11-3 and TRBJ1-6; D gene uncertain. The CDR3 is made up of 12 amino acids. Trimming took 7 bases from V and 10 from J, leaving 11 bases between them. Germline values: CDR1 SGHNT, CDR2 YENEEA. CDR3 loop: CASNFSNSPLHF. In DNA form, the CDR3 reads TGTGCCAGCAACTTTTCTAACTCACCCCTCCACTTT.

This clonotype came up many times. This chain joins TRBV10-3 and TRBJ2-1; tentatively, D is TRBD2 (6 bases). This CDR3 is built from 16 residues. In germline, CDR1 is ENHRY, CDR2 SYGVKD. The ends were cut back, 2 bases at V and 4 bases at J, with 15 bases in the middle. CDR3 DNA: TGTGCCATCAGTGAGGGAGGGAGCGGGTTTTACAATGAGCAGTTCTTC. Residues: CAISEGGSGFYNEQFF.

This clonotype has a single count. This may come from a read error, since a much larger clone is one base off. V gene TRBV6-1 combines with J gene TRBJ1-5; the D gene is possibly TRBD1 (5 bases). The CDR3 covers 14 residues. Germline CDR1 reads MNHNS; CDR2 reads SASEGT. The CDR3 bases are TGTGCCAGCAGTAGGGGTAAAGGCAATCAGCCCCAGCGTTTT. This codes for CASSRGKGNQPQRF.

In this sample, this clonotype turned up many times. The DNA of the CDR3 is TGTGCCAGCAGCCCAGGACAGCGCTCCTACAATGAGCAGTTCTTC. This encodes CASSPGQRSYNEQFF. V and J are TRBV5-6 and TRBJ2-1; D might be TRBD1 (6 bases). The CDR3 contains 15 residues. Germline V gene data show CDR1 as SGHDT and CDR2 as YYEEEE. The germline V and J ends were trimmed by 4 bases and 0 bases, with 11 bases remaining between them.

Many counts were recorded for this clonotype. V and J are TRBV20-1 and TRBJ2-1; D is unresolved. Per germline, CDR1 DFQATT and CDR2 SNEGSKA (reference sequence). The CDR3 sequence is 13 residues long. Trimming removed 0 bases at V and 9 bases at J, with 12 bases between. The CDR3 DNA reads TGCAGTGCTAGAGATGGAAGATCCATTGAGCAGTTCTTC. This translates into CSARDGRSIEQFF.

This chain uses TRBV6-1 with TRBJ2-7; 9 bases agree with TRBD2. Germline trimming cut 6 bases from V and 0 bases from J; bases unmatched to any gene: 6. This CDR3 region has 15 residues. Germline V CDR1 and CDR2: MNHNS, SASEGT. CDR3 sequence: CASRASGAASYEQYF. For the CDR3, the DNA is TGTGCCAGCAGAGCTAGCGGGGCCGCCTCCTACGAGCAGTACTTC.

This clonotype was seen ten or more times. V and J are TRBV12-3 or TRBV12-4 and TRBJ1-5; D might be TRBD1 (5 bases). This CDR3 contains 14 residues. Trimming took 5 bases from V and 0 from J, leaving 8 bases between them. The CDR3 DNA reads TGTGCCAGCAGTAAGACAGCTAGCAATCAGCCCCAGCATTTT. Translation gives CASSKTASNQPQHF.

This clonotype appeared many times. The CDR3 DNA sequence: TGTGCCAGCAATGTTGGCGGCACAACCGGGGAGCTGTTTTTT. This sequence encodes CASNVGGTTGELFF. V gene TRBV28 combines with J gene TRBJ2-2; D unresolved. CDR3 length equals 14 residues. Per the germline V gene, CDR1 is MDHEN and CDR2 is SYDVKM. V was shortened by 7 bases and J by 5 bases, with 14 bases between the two germline ends.

CDR3 sequence reads: CAWSLLRASYNEQFF. The CDR3 DNA reads TGTGCCTGGAGTCTTCTGAGGGCGTCGTACAATGAGCAGTTCTTC. The chain joins TRBV30 to TRBJ2-1; tentatively, D is TRBD2 (5 bases). CDR1 GTSNPN and CDR2 SVGIG come from the germline V gene (reference sequence). Trimming pared 2 bases from V and 4 bases from J, leaving 15 bases between. CDR3 length: 15 residues.

This clonotype turned up a few times. CDR3 nucleotides: TGTGCCAGCAGTTTAGGGTTTAAAGGTGAGCAGTTCTTC. Its protein is CASSLGFKGEQFF. V is TRBV28 and J is TRBJ2-1; D remains ambiguous. The CDR3 is 13 amino acids. Trimming shortened V by 2 bases and J by 9 bases, and 11 bases separated the two germline ends. In germline, CDR1 is MDHEN, CDR2 SYDVKM.

The chain uses TRBV29-1 and TRBJ1-2, with D possibly being TRBD1 (6 bases). Germline V gene data show CDR1 as SQVTM and CDR2 as ANQGSEA. V was pared by 5 bases and J by 8 bases, with 15 bases between. The CDR3 sequence is 12 residues long. The CDR3: CSVQLTGWGYTF. The CDR3 region has the DNA TGCAGCGTTCAACTGACAGGATGGGGCTACACCTTC.

The V and J genes are TRBV2 and TRBJ1-4; 9 bases line up with TRBD1. CDR1 is SNHLY, CDR2 FYNNEI, per germline. This CDR3 has 14 residues. The junction had 6 bases not matched to a gene; V was cut back by 6 bases and J by 7 bases. The CDR3 DNA reads TGTGCCAGCAGGAAGGACAGGGGTGGTGAAAAACTGTTTTTT. Its protein product is CASRKDRGGEKLFF.

CDR3 sequence: CASSPVAGTTYNEQFF. CDR3 sequence (DNA): TGCGCCAGCAGCCCGGTCGCCGGGACTACTTACAATGAGCAGTTCTTC. The chain employs TRBV5-1 and TRBJ2-1, with 7 positions matching TRBD2. The CDR3 is 16 residues long. From germline, CDR1 is SGHRS and CDR2 YFSETQ. V gave up 4 bases and J gave up 4 bases; unmatched junction bases: 11. The full variable domain, its missing parts supplied by reference TRBV5-1 and TRBJ2-1, is KAGVTQTPRYLIKTRGQQVTLSCSPISGHRSVSWYQQTPGQGLQFLFEYFSETQRNKGNFPGRFSGRQFSNSRSEMNVSTLELGDSALYLCASSPVAGTTYNEQFFGPGTRLTVL.

The chain recombines TRBV5-6 with TRBJ2-5; 8 bases match TRBD1. This CDR3 has 14 amino acids. Germline V gives CDR1 SGHDT, CDR2 YYEEEE. V lost 3 bases and J lost 2; bases outside the gene matches: 3. CDR3 in amino acids: CASSWGQVQETQYF. The DNA of the CDR3 is TGTGCCAGCAGCTGGGGACAGGTTCAAGAGACCCAGTACTTC.

The sample holds many counts of this clonotype. The V call is TRBV27, the J call TRBJ2-5, with D possibly TRBD1 on 5 matching bases. Per germline, CDR1 MNHEY and CDR2 SMNVEV (reference sequence). The CDR3 spans 14 residues. Trimming stripped 3 bases from V and 4 bases from J, with 12 bases between. Here the CDR3 reads CASSFGTGPETQYF. The DNA of the CDR3 is TGTGCCAGCAGTTTCGGAACAGGCCCAGAGACCCAGTACTTC.

This clonotype was observed a few times. V is TRBV4-1 and J is TRBJ1-1; 7 positions agree with TRBD1. This CDR3 contains 14 residues. V dropped 6 bases and J dropped 5; count of bases not matched to a gene: 9. Germline V gene lookup returns CDR1 MGHRA and CDR2 YSYEKL. CDR3 bases: TGCGCCAGCAGAGCAGACAGGGTTGGGACTGAAGCTTTCTTT. This sequence encodes CASRADRVGTEAFF.

This chain connects TRBV7-9 to TRBJ2-3, with D perhaps given as TRBD1 or TRBD2 (6 bases each). V dropped 4 bases and J dropped 4 bases, with 12 bases sitting between them. Germline-derived CDR1 and CDR2 are SEHNR and FQNEAQ (reference sequence). CDR3 length: 14 amino acids. DNA of the CDR3: TGTGCCAGCAGCTCGCTAGGGGGGCCAGATACGCAGTATTTT. Its translation: CASSSLGGPDTQYF.

The chain links TRBV30 to TRBJ2-2; TRBD1 or TRBD2 may be the D gene (5 bases each). In germline, CDR1 is GTSNPN, CDR2 SVGIG (reference sequence). The CDR3 loop spans 13 amino acids. V was shortened by 0 bases and J by 11 bases, with 13 bases between the two germline ends. The CDR3 loop reads CAWSVLLGEELFF. The CDR3 bases are TGTGCCTGGAGTGTACTTCTGGGGGAAGAGCTGTTTTTT.

This clonotype was found many times. The chain employs TRBV7-3 and TRBJ2-1; 9 bases are shared with TRBD2. CDR1 and CDR2 (germline): SGHTA, FQGTGA. This CDR3 has 13 amino acids. Trimming cost V 3 bases and J 9 bases; bases outside gene matches: 3. This CDR3 reads CASSLGLASEQFF. DNA for the CDR3: TGTGCCAGCAGCTTGGGACTAGCCAGTGAGCAGTTCTTC.

This clonotype turned up a few times. The CDR3 end shows no conserved phenylalanine or tryptophan, and so a read error is likely. The chain has TRBV3-1 and TRBJ1-2; perhaps TRBD1 as D (5 bases). The CDR3 is 16 amino acids. Trimming shortened V by 0 bases and J by 5 bases, and 16 bases separated the two germline ends. Germline CDR1 reads LGHDT; CDR2 reads YNNKEL (reference sequence). CDR3 nucleotide sequence: TGTGCCAGCAGCCAAGATGCGTTGAGACAGCTTTATGGCTACACCCTC. Protein: CASSQDALRQLYGYTL.